This TCR beta chain was identified during a study of blood T cells in healthy people across ages. The second PCR ran about 6 to 12 cycles with a sample-barcoded 5' primer and J-beta primers. Each cDNA molecule carried a tag from a template-switch adaptor that contained 12 random nucleotides. TCRdb re-analysed the 5' RACE reads in MiXCR, keeping a single row per CDR3 protein. The sample lists 1.5 million to 1.9 million distinct CDR3 sequences, roughly 43% occurring once. In its sample, this clonotype was seen a few times. The antigen is unknown. The CDR3 covers 13 residues. V was shortened by 6 bases and J by 4 bases, with 15 bases between the two germline ends. In germline, CDR1 is DFQATT, CDR2 SNEGSKA (reference sequence). Notes on the study in general: Expanded clonotype shifts may have been confounded, as the donors had an unknown CMV status.

The sample comprised blood. This sequence joins TRBV20-1 and TRBJ1-2, with D uncertain. This TCR was recovered from a young woman in good health. The CDR3 sequence is CSALSGGSYGYTF. The CDR3 coding sequence is TGCAGTGCCCTAAGCGGAGGTTCCTATGGCTACACCTTC.